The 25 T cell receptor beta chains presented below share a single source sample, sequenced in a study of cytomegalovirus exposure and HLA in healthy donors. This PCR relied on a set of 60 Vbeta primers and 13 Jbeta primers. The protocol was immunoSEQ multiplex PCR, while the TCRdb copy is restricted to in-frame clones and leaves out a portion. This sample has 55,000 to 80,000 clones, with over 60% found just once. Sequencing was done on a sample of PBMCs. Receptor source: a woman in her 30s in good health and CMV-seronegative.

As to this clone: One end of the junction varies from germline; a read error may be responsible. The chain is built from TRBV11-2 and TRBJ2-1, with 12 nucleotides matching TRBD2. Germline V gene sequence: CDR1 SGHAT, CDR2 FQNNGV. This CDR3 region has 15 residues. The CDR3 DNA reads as TGTGCCAGCAGCTCCTCAATTCCTAGCGGGAGGGCCCCCCTCTTC. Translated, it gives CASSSSIPSGRAPLF.

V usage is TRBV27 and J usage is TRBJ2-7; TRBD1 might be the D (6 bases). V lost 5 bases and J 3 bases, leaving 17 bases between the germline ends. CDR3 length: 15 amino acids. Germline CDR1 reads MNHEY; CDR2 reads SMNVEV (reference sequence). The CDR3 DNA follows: TGTGCCAGCAGTGATACGGGACAAGGGTTCTACGAGCAGTACGTC. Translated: CASSDTGQGFYEQYV.

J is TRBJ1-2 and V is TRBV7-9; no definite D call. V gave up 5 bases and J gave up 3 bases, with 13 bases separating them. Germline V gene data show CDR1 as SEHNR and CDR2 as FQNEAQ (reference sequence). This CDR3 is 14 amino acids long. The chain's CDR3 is CASSPRVWDYGYTF. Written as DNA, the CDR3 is TGTGCCAGCAGCCCTCGGGTCTGGGACTATGGCTACACCTTC.

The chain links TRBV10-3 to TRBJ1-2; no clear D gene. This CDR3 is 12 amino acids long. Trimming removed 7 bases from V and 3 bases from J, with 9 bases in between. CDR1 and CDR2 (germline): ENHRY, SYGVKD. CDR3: CAITASYYGYTF. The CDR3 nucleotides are TGTGCCATCACCGCTAGCTACTATGGCTACACCTTC.

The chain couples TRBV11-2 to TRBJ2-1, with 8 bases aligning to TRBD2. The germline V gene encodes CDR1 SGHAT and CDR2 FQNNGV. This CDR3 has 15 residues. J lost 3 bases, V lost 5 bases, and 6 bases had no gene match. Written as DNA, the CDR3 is TGTGCCAGCAGCGTCGGGAGGGAGTACTACAATGAGCAGTTCTTC. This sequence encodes CASSVGREYYNEQFF.

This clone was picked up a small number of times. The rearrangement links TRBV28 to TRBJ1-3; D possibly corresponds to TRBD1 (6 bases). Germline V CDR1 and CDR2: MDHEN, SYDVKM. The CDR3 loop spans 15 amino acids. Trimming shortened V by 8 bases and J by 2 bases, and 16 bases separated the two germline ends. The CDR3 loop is CASQDRTPPGNTIYF. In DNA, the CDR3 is TGTGCCAGCCAAGACAGGACCCCTCCTGGAAACACCATATATTTT.

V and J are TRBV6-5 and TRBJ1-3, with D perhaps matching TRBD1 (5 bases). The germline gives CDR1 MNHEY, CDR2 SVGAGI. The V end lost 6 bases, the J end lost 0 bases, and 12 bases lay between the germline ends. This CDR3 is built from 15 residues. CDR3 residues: CASRNDRASGNTIYF. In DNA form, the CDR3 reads TGTGCCAGCAGGAACGACAGAGCCTCTGGAAACACCATATATTTT.

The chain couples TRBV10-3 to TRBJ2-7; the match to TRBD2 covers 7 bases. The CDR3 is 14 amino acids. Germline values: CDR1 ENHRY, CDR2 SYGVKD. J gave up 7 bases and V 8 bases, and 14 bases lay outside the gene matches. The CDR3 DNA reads TGTGCCATCGGGGGGGGACCAGGGCGTGGGGAGCAGTACGTC. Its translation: CAIGGGPGRGEQYV.

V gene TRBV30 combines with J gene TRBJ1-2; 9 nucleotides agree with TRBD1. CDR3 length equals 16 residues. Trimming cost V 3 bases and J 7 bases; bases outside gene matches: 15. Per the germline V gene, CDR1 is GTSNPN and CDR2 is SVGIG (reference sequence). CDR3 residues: CAWRAADRGDIVGYTF. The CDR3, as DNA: TGTGCCTGGAGGGCAGCCGACAGGGGGGACATTGTTGGCTACACCTTC.

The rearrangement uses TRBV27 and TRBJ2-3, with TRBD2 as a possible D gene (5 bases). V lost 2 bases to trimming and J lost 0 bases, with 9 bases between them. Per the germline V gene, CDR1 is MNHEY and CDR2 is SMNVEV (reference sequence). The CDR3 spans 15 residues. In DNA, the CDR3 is TGTGCCAGCAGTTTAAGTACGGGGAGCACAGATACGCAGTATTTT. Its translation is CASSLSTGSTDTQYF.

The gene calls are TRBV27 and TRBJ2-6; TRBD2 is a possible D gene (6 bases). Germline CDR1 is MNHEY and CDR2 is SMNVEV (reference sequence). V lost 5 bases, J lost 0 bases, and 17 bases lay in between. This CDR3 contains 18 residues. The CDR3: CASSPRWKRASGANVLTF. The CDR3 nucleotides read TGTGCCAGCAGTCCACGTTGGAAGCGGGCCTCTGGGGCCAACGTCCTGACTTTC.

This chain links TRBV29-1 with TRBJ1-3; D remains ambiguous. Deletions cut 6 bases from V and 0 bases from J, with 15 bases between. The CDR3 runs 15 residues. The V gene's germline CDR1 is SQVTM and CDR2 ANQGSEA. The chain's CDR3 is CSVSSGPSSGNTIYF. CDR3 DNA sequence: TGCAGCGTGTCGTCAGGCCCCAGCTCTGGAAACACCATATATTTT.

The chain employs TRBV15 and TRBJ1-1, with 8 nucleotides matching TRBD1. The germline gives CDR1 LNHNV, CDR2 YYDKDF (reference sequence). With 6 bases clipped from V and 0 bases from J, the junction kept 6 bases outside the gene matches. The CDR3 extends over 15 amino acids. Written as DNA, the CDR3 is TGTGCCACCAGAGACAGGGGACGGCTGAACACTGAAGCTTTCTTT. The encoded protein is CATRDRGRLNTEAFF.

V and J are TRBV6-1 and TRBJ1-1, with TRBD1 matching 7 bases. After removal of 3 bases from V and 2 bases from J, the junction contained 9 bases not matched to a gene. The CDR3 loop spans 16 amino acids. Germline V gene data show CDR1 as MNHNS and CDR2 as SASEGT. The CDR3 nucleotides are TGTGCCAGCAGTGAGCTACAGGGGCGAGGAAACACTGAAGCTTTCTTT. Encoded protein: CASSELQGRGNTEAFF.

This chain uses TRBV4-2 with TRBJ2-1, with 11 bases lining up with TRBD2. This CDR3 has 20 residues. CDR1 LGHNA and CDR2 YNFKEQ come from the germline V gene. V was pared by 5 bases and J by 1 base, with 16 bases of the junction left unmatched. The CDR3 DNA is TGTGCCAGCAGCGAAGTACGGCATGGCCTAGCGGGAGGTTCCTACAATGAGCAGTTCTTC. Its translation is CASSEVRHGLAGGSYNEQFF.

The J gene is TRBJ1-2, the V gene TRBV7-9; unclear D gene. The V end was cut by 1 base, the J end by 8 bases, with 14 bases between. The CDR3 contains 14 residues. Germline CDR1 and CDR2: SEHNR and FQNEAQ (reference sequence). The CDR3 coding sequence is TGTGCCAGCAGCTTAGGTCTAATAGCTAACGGCTACACCTTC. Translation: CASSLGLIANGYTF.

In DNA form, the CDR3 reads TGTGCCAGCAGCCGACCCGGGACAGGGGAAGAGACCCAGTACTTC. It is translated as CASSRPGTGEETQYF. This rearrangement joins TRBV28 to TRBJ2-5, with 10 bases fitting TRBD1. With V trimmed by 6 bases and J by 3 bases, 7 bases remained unmatched. The CDR3 is 15 residues long. Germline values: CDR1 MDHEN, CDR2 SYDVKM.

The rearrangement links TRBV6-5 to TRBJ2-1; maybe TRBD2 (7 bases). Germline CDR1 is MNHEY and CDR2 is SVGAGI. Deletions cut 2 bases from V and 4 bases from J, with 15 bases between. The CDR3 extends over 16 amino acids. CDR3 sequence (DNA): TGTGCCAGCAGTTACGGGAGGGGGGGGTCTTACAATGAGCAGTTCTTC. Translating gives CASSYGRGGSYNEQFF.

CDR3 sequence: CAISESGTGYGYTF. For the CDR3, the DNA is TGTGCCATCAGTGAGTCCGGGACAGGGTATGGCTACACCTTC. The rearrangement joins TRBV10-3 to TRBJ1-2; 9 bases are a match to TRBD1. The V gene's germline CDR1 is ENHRY and CDR2 SYGVKD. The trim removed 0 bases at V and 5 bases at J, leaving 1 base unmatched. The CDR3 covers 14 residues.

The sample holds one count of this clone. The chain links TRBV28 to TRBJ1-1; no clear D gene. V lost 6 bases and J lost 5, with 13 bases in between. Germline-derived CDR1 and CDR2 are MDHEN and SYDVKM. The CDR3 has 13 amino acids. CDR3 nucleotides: TGTGCCAGCAGCACCACCGCGGATACTGAAGCTTTCTTT. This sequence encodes CASSTTADTEAFF.

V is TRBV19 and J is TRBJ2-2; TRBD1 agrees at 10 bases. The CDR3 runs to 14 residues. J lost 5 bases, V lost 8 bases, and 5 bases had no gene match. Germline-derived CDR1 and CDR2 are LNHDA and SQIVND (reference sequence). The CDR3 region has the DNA TGTGCCAGTTCTCCGGGACAGGGGACCGGGGAGCTGTTTTTT. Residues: CASSPGQGTGELFF.

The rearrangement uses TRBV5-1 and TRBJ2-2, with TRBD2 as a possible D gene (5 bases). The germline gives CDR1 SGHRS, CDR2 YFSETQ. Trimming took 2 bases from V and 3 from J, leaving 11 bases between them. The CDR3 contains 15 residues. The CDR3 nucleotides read TGCGCCAGCAGCTTCACGACTACCCACACCGGGGAGCTGTTTTTT. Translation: CASSFTTTHTGELFF.

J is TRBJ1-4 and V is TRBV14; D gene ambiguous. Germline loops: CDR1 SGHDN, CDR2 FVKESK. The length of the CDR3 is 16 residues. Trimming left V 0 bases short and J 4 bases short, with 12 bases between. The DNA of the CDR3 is TGTGCCAGCAGCCAAGATCTGAGGGCTGGTAATGAAAAACTGTTTTTT. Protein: CASSQDLRAGNEKLFF. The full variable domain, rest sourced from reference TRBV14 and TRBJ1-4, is EAGVTQFPSHSVIEKGQTVTLRCDPISGHDNLYWYRRVMGKEIKFLLHFVKESKQDESGMPNNRFLAERTGGTYSTLKVQPAELEDSGVYFCASSQDLRAGNEKLFFGSGTQLSVL.

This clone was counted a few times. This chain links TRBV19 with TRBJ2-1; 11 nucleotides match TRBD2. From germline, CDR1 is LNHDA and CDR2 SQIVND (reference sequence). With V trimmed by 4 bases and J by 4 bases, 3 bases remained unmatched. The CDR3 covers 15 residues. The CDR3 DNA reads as TGTGCCAGTAGTACCGGGACTAGCGGATACAATGAGCAGTTCTTC. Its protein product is CASSTGTSGYNEQFF.

The CDR3 spells CASSLGTGIFGNTIYF. The CDR3, as DNA: TGTGCCAGCAGCTTAGGGACAGGGATATTTGGAAACACCATATATTTT. V is TRBV5-6 and J is TRBJ1-3, with TRBD1 matching over 9 bases. Trimming took 2 bases from V and 3 from J; bases not matched to a gene: 6. CDR1 is SGHDT, CDR2 YYEEEE, per germline. The CDR3 runs to 16 residues. Filled out from reference TRBV5-6 and TRBJ1-3, the complete variable domain reads DAGVTQSPTHLIKTRGQQVTLRCSPKSGHDTVSWYQQALGQGPQFIFQYYEEEERQRGNFPDRFSGHQFPNYSSELNVNALLLGDSALYLCASSLGTGIFGNTIYFGEGSWLTVV.